The clone carrying this T cell receptor (beta chain) was picked up many times. What it recognizes is unknown. These data belong to a study of T cells after yellow fever vaccination. General observations from the study: A weaker secondary response peaked on day 5, the primary on day 15. Clones that expanded after primary vaccination mostly reappeared after the booster (roughly 95% CD4, 75% to 90% CD8). The CD4 compartment and the CD8 compartment contained a small share of clonotypes in common.

5'RACE template switching generated TCR cDNA, adding a universal primer site and UMIs. TCRdb reprocessed the 5' RACE reads with MiXCR, giving one entry per CDR3 protein. This table has 300,000 or so distinct CDR3 sequences, almost 4% appearing once. The ends were cut back, 5 bases at V and 5 bases at J, with 19 bases in the middle. The V gene's germline CDR1 is MGHRA and CDR2 YSYEKL. This CDR3 has 16 amino acids. The source was PBMCs, collected 5 days after the yellow fever booster vaccination. The receptor was isolated from a man between 18 and 35 years old who received the YFV17D yellow fever vaccine. This sequence joins TRBV4-1 and TRBJ1-5, with D tentatively TRBD1 (5 bases). The CDR3 DNA follows: TGCGCCAGCAGCATCTCATATTGGGGGGACCATCAGCCCCAGCATTTT. This gives the protein CASSISYWGDHQPQHF.